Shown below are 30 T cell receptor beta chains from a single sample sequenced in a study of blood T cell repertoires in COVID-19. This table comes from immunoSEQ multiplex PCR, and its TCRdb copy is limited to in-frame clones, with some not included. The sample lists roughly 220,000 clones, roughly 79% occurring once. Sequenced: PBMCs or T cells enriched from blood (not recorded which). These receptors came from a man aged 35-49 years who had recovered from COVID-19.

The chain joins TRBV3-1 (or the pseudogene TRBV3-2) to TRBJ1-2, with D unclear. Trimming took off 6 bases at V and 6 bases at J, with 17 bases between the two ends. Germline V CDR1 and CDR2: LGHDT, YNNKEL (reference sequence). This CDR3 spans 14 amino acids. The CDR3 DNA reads TGTGCCAGCAGGTTAAAAGCCAAGTTGGATGGCTACACCTTC. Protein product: CASRLKAKLDGYTF.

The CDR3 reads CASSFLGLAGANEQFF. CDR3 nucleotide sequence: TGTGCCAGCAGCTTCCTTGGGCTAGCGGGGGCCAATGAGCAGTTCTTC. The chain recombines TRBV11-2 with TRBJ2-1, with 10 bases identical to TRBD2. This CDR3 has 16 residues. The junction had 8 bases not matched to a gene; V was cut back by 3 bases and J by 6 bases. Per the germline V gene, CDR1 is SGHAT and CDR2 is FQNNGV.

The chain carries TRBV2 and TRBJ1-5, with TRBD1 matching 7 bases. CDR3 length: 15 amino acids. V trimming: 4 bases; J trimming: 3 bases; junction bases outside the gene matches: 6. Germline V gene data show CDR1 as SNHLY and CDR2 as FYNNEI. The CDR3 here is CASSVWTGDNQPQHF. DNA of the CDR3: TGTGCCAGCAGTGTCTGGACAGGAGACAATCAGCCCCAGCATTTT.

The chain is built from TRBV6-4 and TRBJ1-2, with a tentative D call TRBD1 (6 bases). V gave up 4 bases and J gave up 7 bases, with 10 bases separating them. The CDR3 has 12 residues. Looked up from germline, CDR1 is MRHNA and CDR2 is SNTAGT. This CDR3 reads CASSGQGSGYTF. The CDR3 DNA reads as TGTGCCAGCAGTGGGCAGGGGAGTGGCTACACCTTC.

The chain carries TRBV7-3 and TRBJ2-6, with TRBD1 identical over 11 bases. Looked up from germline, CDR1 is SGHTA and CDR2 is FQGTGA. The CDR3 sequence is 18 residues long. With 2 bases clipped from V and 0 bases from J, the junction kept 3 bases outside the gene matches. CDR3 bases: TGTGCCAGCAGCTTAGGGACAGGGGGTCACTCTGGGGCCAACGTCCTGACTTTC. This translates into CASSLGTGGHSGANVLTF.

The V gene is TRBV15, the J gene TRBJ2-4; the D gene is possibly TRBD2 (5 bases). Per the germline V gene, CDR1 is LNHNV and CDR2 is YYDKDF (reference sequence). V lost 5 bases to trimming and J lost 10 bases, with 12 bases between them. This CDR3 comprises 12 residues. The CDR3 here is CATSPLPGIQYF. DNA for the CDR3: TGTGCCACCAGCCCACTACCGGGAATTCAGTACTTC.

The CDR3 spells CASSQFSRTYEQYF. The CDR3 DNA sequence: TGTGCCAGCAGCCAATTTAGCAGAACCTACGAGCAGTACTTC. V is TRBV16 and J is TRBJ2-7; D gene ambiguous. The CDR3 loop spans 14 amino acids. The V end lost 1 base, the J end lost 2 bases, and 9 bases lay between the germline ends. Germline values: CDR1 KGHSY, CDR2 FQNENV.

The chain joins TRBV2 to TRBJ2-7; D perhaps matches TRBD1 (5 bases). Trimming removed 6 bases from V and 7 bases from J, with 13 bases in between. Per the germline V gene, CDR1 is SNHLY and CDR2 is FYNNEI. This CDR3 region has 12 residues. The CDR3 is CASRVRAKEQYF. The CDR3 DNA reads TGTGCCAGCAGAGTCAGGGCTAAAGAGCAGTACTTC.

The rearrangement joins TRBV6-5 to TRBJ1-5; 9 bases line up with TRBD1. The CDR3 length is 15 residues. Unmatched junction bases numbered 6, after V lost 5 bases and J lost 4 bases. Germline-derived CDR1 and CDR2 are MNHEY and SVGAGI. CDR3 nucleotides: TGTGCCAGCAGTACGGACAGGGGAGGAAATCAGCCCCAGCATTTT. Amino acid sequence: CASSTDRGGNQPQHF.

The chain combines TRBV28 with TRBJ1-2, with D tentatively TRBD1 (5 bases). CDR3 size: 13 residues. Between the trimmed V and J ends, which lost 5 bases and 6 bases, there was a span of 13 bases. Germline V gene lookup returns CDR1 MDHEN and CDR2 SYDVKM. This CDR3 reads CASSRQLVDGYTF. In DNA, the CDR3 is TGTGCCAGCAGTCGACAGCTTGTTGATGGCTACACCTTC.

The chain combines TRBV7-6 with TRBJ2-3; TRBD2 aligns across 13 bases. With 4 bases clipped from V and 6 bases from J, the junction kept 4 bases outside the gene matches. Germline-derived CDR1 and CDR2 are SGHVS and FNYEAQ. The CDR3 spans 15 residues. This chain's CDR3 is CASSSGLAGSDTQYF. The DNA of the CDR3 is TGTGCCAGCAGCTCGGGACTAGCGGGAAGCGATACGCAGTATTTT.

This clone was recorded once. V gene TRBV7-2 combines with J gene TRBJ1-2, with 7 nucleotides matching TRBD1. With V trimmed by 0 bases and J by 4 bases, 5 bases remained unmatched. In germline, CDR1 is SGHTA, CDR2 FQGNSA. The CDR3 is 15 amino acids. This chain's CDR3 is CASSLARTGFYGYTF. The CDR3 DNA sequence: TGTGCCAGCAGCTTAGCCCGGACAGGCTTCTATGGCTACACCTTC. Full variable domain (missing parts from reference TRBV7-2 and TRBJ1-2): GAGVSQSPSNKVTEKGKDVELRCDPISGHTALYWYRQSLGQGLEFLIYFQGNSAPDKSGLPSDRFSAERTGGSVSTLTIQRTQQEDSAVYLCASSLARTGFYGYTFGSGTRLTVV.

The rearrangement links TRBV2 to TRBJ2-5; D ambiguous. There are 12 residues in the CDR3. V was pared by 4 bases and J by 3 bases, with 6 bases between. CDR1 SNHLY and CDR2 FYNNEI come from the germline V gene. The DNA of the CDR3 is TGTGCCAGCAGTGGTTCAGAAGAGACCCAGTACTTC. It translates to CASSGSEETQYF.

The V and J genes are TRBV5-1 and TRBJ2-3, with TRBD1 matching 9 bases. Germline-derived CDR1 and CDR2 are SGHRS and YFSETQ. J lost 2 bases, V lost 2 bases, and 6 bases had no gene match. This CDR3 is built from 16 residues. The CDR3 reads CASSFPGQGFTDTQYF. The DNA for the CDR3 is TGCGCCAGCAGCTTTCCGGGACAGGGTTTCACAGATACGCAGTATTTT.

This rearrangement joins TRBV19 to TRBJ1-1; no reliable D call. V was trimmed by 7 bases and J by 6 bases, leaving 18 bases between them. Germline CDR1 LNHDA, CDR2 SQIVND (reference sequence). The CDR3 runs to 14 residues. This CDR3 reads CASNEWVTESEAFF. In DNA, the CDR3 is TGTGCCAGTAACGAGTGGGTAACGGAGTCTGAAGCTTTCTTT.

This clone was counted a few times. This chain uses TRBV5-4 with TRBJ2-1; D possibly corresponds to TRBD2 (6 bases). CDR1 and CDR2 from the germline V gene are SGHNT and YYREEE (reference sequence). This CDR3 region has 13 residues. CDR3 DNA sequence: TGTGCGCAAGGACTACCTTCCTACAATGAGCAGTTCTTC. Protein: CAQGLPSYNEQFF.

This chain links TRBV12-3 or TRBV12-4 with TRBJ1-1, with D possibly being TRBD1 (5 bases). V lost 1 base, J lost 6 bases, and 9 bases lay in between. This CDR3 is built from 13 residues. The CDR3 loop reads CASSLGGRPEAFF. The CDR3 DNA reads TGTGCCAGCAGTTTAGGGGGGAGGCCTGAAGCTTTCTTT.

The CDR3 spells CASSFASGSGSDTQYF. The CDR3 nucleotides are TGTGCCAGCAGCTTCGCTAGCGGGAGTGGTTCAGATACGCAGTATTTT. The chain carries TRBV5-8 and TRBJ2-3, with TRBD2 identical over 10 bases. After removal of 2 bases from V and 4 bases from J, the junction contained 7 bases not matched to a gene. Germline values: CDR1 SGHTS, CDR2 YDEGEE. The CDR3 spans 16 residues.

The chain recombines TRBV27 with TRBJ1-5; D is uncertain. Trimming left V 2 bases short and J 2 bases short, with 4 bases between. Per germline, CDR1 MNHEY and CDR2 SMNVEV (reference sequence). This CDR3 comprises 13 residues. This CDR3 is CASSLRGNQPQHF. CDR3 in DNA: TGTGCCAGCAGTTTACGGGGCAATCAGCCCCAGCATTTT.

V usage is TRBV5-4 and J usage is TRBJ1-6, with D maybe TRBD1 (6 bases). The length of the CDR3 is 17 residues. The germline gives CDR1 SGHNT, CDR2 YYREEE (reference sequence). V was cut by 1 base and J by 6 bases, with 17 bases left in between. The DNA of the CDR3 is TGTGCCAGCAGCTTGAATGGGGGCAATTTAGGTAATTCACCCCTCCACTTT. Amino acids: CASSLNGGNLGNSPLHF.

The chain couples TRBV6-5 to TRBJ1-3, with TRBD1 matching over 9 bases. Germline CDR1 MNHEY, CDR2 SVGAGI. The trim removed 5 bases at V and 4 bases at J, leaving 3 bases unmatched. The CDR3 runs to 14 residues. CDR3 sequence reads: CASSRGTGGNTIYF. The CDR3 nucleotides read TGTGCCAGCAGTCGCGGGACAGGGGGAAACACCATATATTTT.

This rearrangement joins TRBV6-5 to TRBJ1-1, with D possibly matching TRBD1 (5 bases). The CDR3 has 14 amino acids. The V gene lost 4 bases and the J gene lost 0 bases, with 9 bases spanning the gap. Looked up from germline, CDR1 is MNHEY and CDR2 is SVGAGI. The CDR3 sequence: CASSSPGMNTEAFF. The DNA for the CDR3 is TGTGCCAGCAGTTCGCCAGGGATGAACACTGAAGCTTTCTTT.

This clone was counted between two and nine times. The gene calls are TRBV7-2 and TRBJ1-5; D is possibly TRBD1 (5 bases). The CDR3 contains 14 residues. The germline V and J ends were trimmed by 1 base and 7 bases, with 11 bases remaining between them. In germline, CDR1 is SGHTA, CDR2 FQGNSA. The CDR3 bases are TGTGCCAGCAGCTTAGAAAGGGGTGAACAGCCCCAGCATTTT. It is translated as CASSLERGEQPQHF.

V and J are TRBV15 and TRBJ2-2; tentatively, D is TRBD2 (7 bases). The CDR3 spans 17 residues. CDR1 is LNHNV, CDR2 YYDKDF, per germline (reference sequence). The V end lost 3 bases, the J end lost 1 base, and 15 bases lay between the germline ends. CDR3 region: CATSSGGAQLNTGELFF. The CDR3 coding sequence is TGTGCCACCAGCAGTGGGGGGGCACAGTTGAACACCGGGGAGCTGTTTTTT.

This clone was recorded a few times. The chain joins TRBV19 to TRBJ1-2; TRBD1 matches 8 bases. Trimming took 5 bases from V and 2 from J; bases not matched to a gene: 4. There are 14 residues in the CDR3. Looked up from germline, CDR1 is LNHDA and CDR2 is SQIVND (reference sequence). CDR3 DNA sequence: TGTGCCAGTAGTGTTAACAGGGGGAACTATGGCTACACCTTC. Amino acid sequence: CASSVNRGNYGYTF.

The CDR3 spells CASSQGFDRAIYGYTF. Here the CDR3 DNA reads TGCGCCAGCAGCCAGGGTTTTGACAGGGCTATCTATGGCTACACCTTC. This chain joins TRBV4-1 and TRBJ1-2; 7 nucleotides agree with TRBD1. Germline-derived CDR1 and CDR2 are MGHRA and YSYEKL. V gave up 3 bases and J gave up 4 bases; unmatched junction bases: 11. The CDR3 covers 16 residues.

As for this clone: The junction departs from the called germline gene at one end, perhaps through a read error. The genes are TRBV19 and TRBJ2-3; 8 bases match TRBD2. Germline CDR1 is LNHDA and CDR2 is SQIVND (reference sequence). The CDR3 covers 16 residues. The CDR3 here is CASIPRGGASTDTQYF. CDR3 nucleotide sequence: TGTGCCAGTATCCCACGGGGGGGGGCTAGCACAGATACGCAGTACTTT.

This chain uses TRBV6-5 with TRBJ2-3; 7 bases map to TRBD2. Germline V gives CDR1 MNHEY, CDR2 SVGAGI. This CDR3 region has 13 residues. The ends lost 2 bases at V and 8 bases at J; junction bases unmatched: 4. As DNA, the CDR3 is TGTGCCAGCAGTTACGCGGGAGCGGGTACGCAGTATTTT. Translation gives CASSYAGAGTQYF.

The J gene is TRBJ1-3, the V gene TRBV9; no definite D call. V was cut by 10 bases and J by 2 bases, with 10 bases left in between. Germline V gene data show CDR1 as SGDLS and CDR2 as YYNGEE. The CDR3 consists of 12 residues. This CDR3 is CAGGYAGNTIYF. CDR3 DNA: TGTGCCGGAGGGTATGCTGGAAACACCATATATTTT. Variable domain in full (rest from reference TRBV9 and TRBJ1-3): DSGVTQTPKHLITATGQRVTLRCSPRSGDLSVYWYQQSLDQGLQFLIQYYNGEERAKGNILERFSAQQFPDLHSELNLSSLELGDSALYFCAGGYAGNTIYFGEGSWLTVV.

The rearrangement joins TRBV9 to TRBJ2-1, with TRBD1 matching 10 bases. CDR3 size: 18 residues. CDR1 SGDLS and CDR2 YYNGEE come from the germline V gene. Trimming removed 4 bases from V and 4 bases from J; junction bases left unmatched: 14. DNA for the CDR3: TGTGCCAGCAGCCCTGGACAGGGGGGTTTAGTAGGGTACAATGAGCAGTTCTTC. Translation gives CASSPGQGGLVGYNEQFF.